Each of the 11 T cell receptor beta chains below was sequenced from the same sample in a study of T cell responses to AZD1222 COVID-19 vaccine. Sequenced by immunoSEQ multiplex PCR; TCRdb stores in-frame clones only, minus some. The table records more than 85,000 clones, approximately 86% of them present only once. Sequenced here: peripheral blood, sampled on day 0 of AZD1222 vaccination. The receptors here all came from an adult in good health.

The chain employs TRBV13 and TRBJ2-1; TRBD1 matches 7 bases. CDR1 is PRHDT and CDR2 is FYEKMQ in the germline V gene (reference sequence). Trimming took 6 bases from V and 3 from J; bases not matched to a gene: 11. The CDR3 consists of 16 residues. The CDR3 bases are TGTGCCAGCAGGAAAGACAGGGATGGGGGCTACAATGAGCAGTTCTTC. This gives the protein CASRKDRDGGYNEQFF.

The chain uses TRBV28 and TRBJ2-7; 7 positions match TRBD1. The junction had 8 bases not matched to a gene; V was cut back by 5 bases and J by 4 bases. The CDR3 contains 14 residues. The V gene's germline CDR1 is MDHEN and CDR2 SYDVKM. The CDR3 DNA is TGTGCCAGCAGTCCCGGGACAGAATATTACGAGCAGTACTTC. Translating it yields CASSPGTEYYEQYF.

The rearrangement uses TRBV7-9 and TRBJ2-7, with 8 bases that match TRBD1. CDR1 and CDR2 from the germline V gene are SEHNR and FQNEAQ (reference sequence). The J segment lost 2 bases and the V segment lost 2 bases, leaving 5 bases of the junction unmatched. There are 15 residues in the CDR3. The CDR3 region is CASSLQGAVTYEQYF. In DNA form, the CDR3 reads TGTGCCAGCAGCTTACAGGGGGCAGTTACCTACGAGCAGTACTTC.

The chain employs TRBV5-1 and TRBJ2-3, with 12 bases lining up with TRBD1. This CDR3 is built from 15 residues. Germline CDR1 is SGHRS and CDR2 is YFSETQ. Unmatched junction bases numbered 2, after V lost 0 bases and J lost 6 bases. The CDR3, as DNA: TGCGCCAGCAGCTTGGGGGACAGGGGGCCGGATACGCAGTATTTT. Protein: CASSLGDRGPDTQYF.

The table lists this clone with many counts. The CDR3 is CASSPMADTQYF. The CDR3 bases are TGTGCCAGCAGCCCAATGGCAGATACGCAGTATTTT. This sequence joins TRBV11-2 and TRBJ2-3, with no clear D. The CDR3 is 12 residues long. Trimming removed 5 bases at V and 4 bases at J, with 7 bases between. Germline CDR1 reads SGHAT; CDR2 reads FQNNGV.

DNA of the CDR3: TGTGCCAGCAGCCCTACGGGGGGGAGTAACGAGCAGTACTTC. Its protein is CASSPTGGSNEQYF. The chain is built from TRBV11-3 and TRBJ2-7; 8 bases fit TRBD2. This CDR3 is 14 amino acids long. V was clipped by 5 bases and J by 5 bases; unmatched bases: 8. CDR1 SGHNT and CDR2 YENEEA come from the germline V gene. The whole variable domain, filled in from reference TRBV11-3 and TRBJ2-7, reads EAGVVQSPRYKIIEKKQPVAFWCNPISGHNTLYWYLQNLGQGPELLIRYENEEAVDDSQLPKDRFSAERLKGVDSTLKIQPAELGDSAVYLCASSPTGGSNEQYFGPGTRLTVT.

The rearrangement joins TRBV7-6 to TRBJ2-3, with 9 bases aligning to TRBD2. J gave up 4 bases and V 5 bases, and 16 bases lay outside the gene matches. The CDR3 runs to 18 residues. Germline loops: CDR1 SGHVS, CDR2 FNYEAQ. The CDR3 region is CASSPGGSGLAGPDTQYF. The DNA of the CDR3 is TGTGCCAGCAGCCCAGGGGGGTCTGGGCTAGCGGGACCAGATACGCAGTATTTT.

The rearrangement uses TRBV7-2 and TRBJ2-1; 10 bases are shared with TRBD2. The length of the CDR3 is 16 residues. CDR1 is SGHTA and CDR2 is FQGNSA in the germline V gene. V trimming: 0 bases; J trimming: 6 bases; junction bases outside the gene matches: 5. CDR3 nucleotides: TGTGCCAGCAGCTTAGCGCTTAGCGGGAGGCTCAATGAGCAGTTCTTC. Translating gives CASSLALSGRLNEQFF.

The chain has TRBV19 and TRBJ1-1; D gene unclear. The germline V gene has CDR1 LNHDA and CDR2 SQIVND (reference sequence). The length of the CDR3 is 13 residues. V was pared by 10 bases and J by 5 bases, with 17 bases between. The CDR3 loop is CATGPRLETEAFF. The CDR3 nucleotides are TGTGCCACGGGTCCTAGACTAGAGACTGAAGCTTTCTTT.

This clone was found once. This chain links TRBV28 with TRBJ2-2; weak D call: TRBD1 (5 bases). The CDR3 has 12 amino acids. V lost 5 bases, J lost 9 bases, and 10 bases lay in between. Germline V CDR1 and CDR2: MDHEN, SYDVKM. The CDR3 nucleotides read TGTGCCAGCAGTAGACAGCTTCGGGAGCTGTTTTTT. The encoded protein is CASSRQLRELFF. The whole variable domain, remainder taken from reference TRBV28 and TRBJ2-2, is DVKVTQSSRYLVKRTGEKVFLECVQDMDHENMFWYRQDPGLGLRLIYFSYDVKMKEKGDIPEGYSVSREKKERFSLILESASTNQTSMYLCASSRQLRELFFGEGSRLTVL.

This chain uses TRBV19 with TRBJ2-2; either TRBD1 or TRBD2 may supply D (5 bases each). The length of the CDR3 is 13 residues. Trimming cost V 5 bases and J 2 bases, with 6 bases left between them. Germline CDR1 reads LNHDA; CDR2 reads SQIVND (reference sequence). The CDR3 here is CASSGGNTGELFF. CDR3 coding DNA: TGTGCCAGTAGTGGGGGAAACACCGGGGAGCTGTTTTTT.